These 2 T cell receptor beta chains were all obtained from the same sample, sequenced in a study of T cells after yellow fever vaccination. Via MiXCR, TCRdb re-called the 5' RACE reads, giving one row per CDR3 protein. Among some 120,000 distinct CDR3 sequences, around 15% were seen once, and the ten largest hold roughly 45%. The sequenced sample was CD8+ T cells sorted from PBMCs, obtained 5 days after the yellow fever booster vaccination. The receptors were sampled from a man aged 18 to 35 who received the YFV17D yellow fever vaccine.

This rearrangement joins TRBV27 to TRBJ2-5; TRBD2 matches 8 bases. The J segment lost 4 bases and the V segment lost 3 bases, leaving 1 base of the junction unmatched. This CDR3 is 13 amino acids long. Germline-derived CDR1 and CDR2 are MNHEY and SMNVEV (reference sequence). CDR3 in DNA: TGTGCCAGCAGTTTTGCGGGGGGAGAGACCCAGTACTTC. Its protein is CASSFAGGETQYF.

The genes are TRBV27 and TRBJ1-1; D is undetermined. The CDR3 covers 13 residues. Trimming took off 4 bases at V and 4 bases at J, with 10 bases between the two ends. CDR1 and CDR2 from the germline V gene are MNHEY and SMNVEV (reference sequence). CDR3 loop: CASSYTGGTEAFF. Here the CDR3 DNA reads TGTGCCAGCAGTTATACTGGCGGCACTGAAGCTTTCTTT.